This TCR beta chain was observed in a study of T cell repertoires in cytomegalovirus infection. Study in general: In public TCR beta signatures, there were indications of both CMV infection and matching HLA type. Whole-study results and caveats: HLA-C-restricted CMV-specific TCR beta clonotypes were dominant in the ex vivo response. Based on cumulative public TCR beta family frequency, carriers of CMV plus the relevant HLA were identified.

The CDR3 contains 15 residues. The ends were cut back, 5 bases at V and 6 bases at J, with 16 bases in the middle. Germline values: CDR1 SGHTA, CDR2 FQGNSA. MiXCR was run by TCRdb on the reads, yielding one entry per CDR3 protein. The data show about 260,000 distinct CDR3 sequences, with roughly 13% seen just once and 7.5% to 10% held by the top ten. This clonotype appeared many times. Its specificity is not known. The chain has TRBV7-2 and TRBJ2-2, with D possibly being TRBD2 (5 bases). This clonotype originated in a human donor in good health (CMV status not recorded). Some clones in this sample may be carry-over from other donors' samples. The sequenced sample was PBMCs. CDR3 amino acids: CASSRTGRVAGELFF. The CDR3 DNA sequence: TGTGCCAGCAGCCGGACGGGGAGAGTCGCCGGGGAGCTGTTTTTT.